The 20 T cell receptor beta chains in this list originate from one sample, sequenced in a study of molecular identifiers for immune sequencing clone quantification. In TCRdb, the PCR reads were re-called with MiXCR into one record per CDR3 protein. Of more than 300,000 distinct CDR3 sequences detected, about 21% appear once; the ten largest clones hold approximately 0.8%. The sample taken for sequencing was naive CD8+ T cells from blood, with Jurkat cell RNA spiked in. Subset of the sample: FACS-sorted CD8+CD4-CCR7+CD45RA+ naive T cells. These receptors all stem from a human donor in good health. Some libraries in this study had Jurkat cell RNA spiked in.

This clonotype was detected ten times or more. The rearrangement uses TRBV20-1 and TRBJ1-2; D might be TRBD1 (6 bases). This CDR3 spans 15 amino acids. V was trimmed by 0 bases and J by 0 bases, leaving 11 bases between them. The germline CDR1 and CDR2 sequences are DFQATT and SNEGSKA (reference sequence). For the CDR3, the DNA is TGCAGTGCTAGAGAGGGGGCAATCACTAACTATGGCTACACCTTC. Translation gives CSAREGAITNYGYTF.

This clonotype came up many times. The chain carries TRBV7-8 and TRBJ2-1; perhaps TRBD1 as D (5 bases). This CDR3 contains 13 residues. Trimming took off 2 bases at V and 8 bases at J, with 10 bases between the two ends. Germline assignment: CDR1 SGHVS and CDR2 FQNEAQ. CDR3 DNA: TGTGCCAGCAGCTTACAGGGTTTAGATGAGCAGTTCTTC. This codes for CASSLQGLDEQFF.

In this sample, this clonotype turned up many times. The chain combines TRBV28 with TRBJ1-1; possible D gene TRBD1, 6 bases. V lost 2 bases and J lost 0, with 7 bases in between. There are 14 residues in the CDR3. The germline V gene has CDR1 MDHEN and CDR2 SYDVKM. This CDR3 reads CASSLQGMNTEAFF. In DNA form, the CDR3 reads TGTGCCAGCAGTTTACAGGGGATGAACACTGAAGCTTTCTTT.

This clonotype has a handful of counts. The genes are TRBV27 and TRBJ2-1, with 8 bases aligning to TRBD1. Per germline, CDR1 MNHEY and CDR2 SMNVEV (reference sequence). The CDR3 loop spans 11 amino acids. V lost 7 bases to trimming and J lost 8 bases; unmatched junction nucleotides: 1. DNA for the CDR3: TGTGCCAGCACGACAGGGGATGAGCAGTTCTTC. This translates into CASTTGDEQFF.

The chain joins TRBV6-5 to TRBJ2-7; 7 bases agree with TRBD1. The CDR3 loop spans 15 amino acids. V lost 5 bases to trimming and J lost 4 bases; unmatched junction nucleotides: 11. In germline, CDR1 is MNHEY, CDR2 SVGAGI. CDR3 amino acids: CASSGGDRDIYEQYF. The CDR3 nucleotides read TGTGCCAGCAGTGGAGGAGACAGGGATATTTACGAGCAGTACTTC.

As concerns this clonotype: A much larger clonotype is one base distant, so this may be a read error. V usage is TRBV29-1 and J usage is TRBJ2-3; D not resolved. Per germline, CDR1 SQVTM and CDR2 ANQGSEA. The CDR3 loop spans 15 amino acids. The CDR3 DNA follows: TGCAGCGTTGAAGATCACCAGGACCGCACAAATACGCAGTATTTT. Translation: CSVEDHQDRTNTQYF.

In this sample, this clonotype turned up many times. The chain is built from TRBV5-4 and TRBJ2-7, with TRBD1 as a possible D gene (8 bases). Looked up from germline, CDR1 is SGHNT and CDR2 is YYREEE (reference sequence). V was trimmed by 6 bases and J by 6 bases, leaving 22 bases between them. This CDR3 is 15 amino acids long. The DNA of the CDR3 is TGTGCCAGCACCCCTGACGAGACAGGGGAGGGCGAGCAGTACTTC. Translating gives CASTPDETGEGEQYF.

This clonotype was seen many times. V usage is TRBV27 and J usage is TRBJ2-7; D not resolved. The ends were cut back, 5 bases at V and 3 bases at J, with 11 bases in the middle. The CDR3 sequence is 13 residues long. Per germline, CDR1 MNHEY and CDR2 SMNVEV (reference sequence). The CDR3 spells CASSPGALYEQYF. The CDR3 nucleotides read TGTGCCAGCAGTCCGGGCGCCCTCTACGAGCAGTACTTC.

This clonotype was recorded at least ten times. The V gene is TRBV5-1, the J gene TRBJ2-7, with D possibly called TRBD1 or TRBD2 (6 bases each). V gave up 4 bases and J gave up 6 bases, with 20 bases separating them. This CDR3 spans 15 amino acids. Germline CDR1 is SGHRS and CDR2 is YFSETQ. The CDR3 coding sequence is TGCGCCAGCAGCGACCCGGGGGCGGGTTCAGTCGAGCAGTACTTC. It yields the protein CASSDPGAGSVEQYF. Using reference TRBV5-1 and TRBJ2-7 for the parts outside the CDR3, the full variable domain is KAGVTQTPRYLIKTRGQQVTLSCSPISGHRSVSWYQQTPGQGLQFLFEYFSETQRNKGNFPGRFSGRQFSNSRSEMNVSTLELGDSALYLCASSDPGAGSVEQYFGPGTRLTVT.

This clonotype was counted ten times or more. The chain has TRBV4-1 and TRBJ1-6; 10 bases align to TRBD1. The CDR3 length is 15 residues. Trimming removed 3 bases from V and 9 bases from J; junction bases left unmatched: 5. CDR1 is MGHRA and CDR2 is YSYEKL in the germline V gene. CDR3: CASSQTGTGVSPLHF. CDR3 nucleotides: TGCGCCAGCAGCCAGACCGGGACAGGGGTTTCACCCCTCCACTTT.

This clonotype was seen repeatedly, ten times or more. The chain has TRBV7-6 and TRBJ2-3, with TRBD2 matching over 15 bases. The CDR3 is 16 amino acids. V lost 1 base, J lost 8 bases, and 4 bases stayed unmatched. Germline V gene sequence: CDR1 SGHVS, CDR2 FNYEAQ. The CDR3 sequence: CASSLEGLAGGGTQYF. CDR3 sequence (DNA): TGTGCCAGCAGCTTAGAGGGACTAGCGGGAGGCGGTACGCAGTATTTT.

This clonotype occurred once. A much larger clone lies a single base off, so this may be a read error. This sequence joins TRBV19 and TRBJ2-5; the match to TRBD1 covers 7 bases. CDR1 is LNHDA, CDR2 SQIVND, per germline (reference sequence). The CDR3 length is 14 residues. The CDR3 DNA sequence: TGTGCCAGTACCCGGACAGGATGGGAAGAGGCCCAGTACTTC. The encoded protein is CASTRTGWEEAQYF. The whole variable domain, remainder taken from reference TRBV19 and TRBJ2-5, is DGGITQSPKYLFRKEGQNVTLSCEQNLNHDAMYWYRQDPGQGLRLIYYSQIVNDFQKGDIAEGYSVSREKKESFPLTVTSAQKNPTAFYLCASTRTGWEEAQYFGPGTRLLVL.

This clonotype was seen many times. The rearrangement joins TRBV6-6 to TRBJ2-5, with D uncertain. In germline, CDR1 is MNHNY, CDR2 SVGAGI (reference sequence). The CDR3 runs to 18 residues. The germline V and J ends were trimmed by 0 bases and 4 bases, with 21 bases remaining between them. CDR3 in DNA: TGTGCCAGCAGTTACTCGAGTATGGGTCCGGTTTTCGGAGAGACCCAGTACTTC. Its translation: CASSYSSMGPVFGETQYF.

This clonotype was seen many times. The rearrangement uses TRBV5-6 and TRBJ2-1; D is possibly TRBD1 or TRBD2 (5 bases each). V lost 2 bases and J lost 2, with 11 bases in between. Germline V gene data show CDR1 as SGHDT and CDR2 as YYEEEE. This CDR3 is built from 15 residues. CDR3 loop: CASSLGEFAYNEQFF. The CDR3 region has the DNA TGTGCCAGCAGCTTAGGGGAGTTCGCCTACAATGAGCAGTTCTTC.

The rearrangement joins TRBV9 to TRBJ2-7, with D maybe TRBD2 (5 bases). This CDR3 has 16 residues. Trimming pared 0 bases from V and 2 bases from J, leaving 15 bases between. Germline CDR1 and CDR2: SGDLS and YYNGEE. The CDR3 nucleotides read TGTGCCAGCAGCGTAGACGCATTGAGCGGTCCCTACGAGCAGTACTTC. It translates to CASSVDALSGPYEQYF.

Many counts were recorded for this clonotype. V gene TRBV7-9 combines with J gene TRBJ2-3, with 16 bases identical to TRBD2. The V gene's germline CDR1 is SEHNR and CDR2 FQNEAQ (reference sequence). CDR3 length equals 20 residues. The J segment lost 4 bases and the V segment lost 5 bases, leaving 15 bases of the junction unmatched. CDR3 nucleotide sequence: TGTGCCAGCAGCCCCATACCCGGGACTAGCGGGAGGGCCGCGGCAGATACGCAGTATTTT. Its protein product is CASSPIPGTSGRAAADTQYF.

This clonotype was seen a single time. A read error is possible here, since a much larger clone lies one base away. The rearrangement links TRBV19 to TRBJ2-3, with 7 bases identical to TRBD1. The CDR3 totals 15 residues. With 5 bases clipped from V and 4 bases from J, the junction kept 9 bases outside the gene matches. Germline CDR1 and CDR2: LNHDA and SQIVND (reference sequence). The CDR3 region is CASSGSRGSSDTQYF. CDR3 DNA: TGTGCCAGTAGTGGGAGCAGGGGGTCCTCAGATACGCAGTATTTT.

The table lists this clonotype with many counts. The rearrangement links TRBV20-1 to TRBJ2-3; D unclear. The CDR3 spans 15 residues. Trimming took off 6 bases at V and 3 bases at J, with 19 bases between the two ends. Per the germline V gene, CDR1 is DFQATT and CDR2 is SNEGSKA (reference sequence). The CDR3 nucleotides are TGCAGTGCGACGGATAATAATTCCCCGACAGATACGCAGTATTTT. Residues: CSATDNNSPTDTQYF.

This clonotype was detected ten times or more. At one end, the junction sequence differs from germline, possibly due to a read error. The chain joins TRBV12-5 to TRBJ2-4; possible D gene TRBD1, 5 bases. Looked up from germline, CDR1 is LGHNT and CDR2 is FRNRAP. There are 12 residues in the CDR3. The CDR3 DNA reads as TGTGCTAGTGGTTTGCCAGACCAGGGTCGGCACTTC. Protein sequence: CASGLPDQGRHF.

This clonotype was seen at least ten times. The chain recombines TRBV4-2 with TRBJ1-4; D unresolved. The V end lost 0 bases, the J end lost 10 bases, and 15 bases lay between the germline ends. The CDR3 consists of 15 residues. The germline V gene has CDR1 LGHNA and CDR2 YNFKEQ. CDR3 coding DNA: TGTGCCAGCAGCCAAGATCTTGTAAGCGTAGTAAAACTGTTTTTT. It translates to CASSQDLVSVVKLFF.